Listed below are T cell receptor beta chains from one sample, sequenced in a study of identical twins. TCRdb ran MiXCR on the 5' RACE reads and lists one entry per CDR3 protein. Altogether about 240,000 distinct CDR3 sequences are present, roughly an eighth being singletons, with the ten largest covering about 4.1%. This sample also belongs to another study, concerning yellow fever vaccine responses in identical twins.

The sequencing sample was made of memory (CD45RO+) T cells sorted from blood. These receptors were taken from a woman aged 18-29 years in good health. The CDR3 runs from the conserved cysteine through the conserved F or W. The order of the fields is D gene, clone size, V gene, J gene, CDR3 DNA, CDR3 protein. The D gene is left open where the match is weak. Size is omitted from some rows. Given values are once, few, many or a class for expanded clones.

.,many,TRBV10-2,TRBJ1-5,TGCGCCAGCAGTGATGAGGGGTATGATCAGCCCCAGCATTTT,CASSDEGYDQPQHF
.,.,TRBV29-1,TRBJ1-4,TGCAGCGTTGATGCGGGCTTCGGCGAAAAACTGTTTTTT,CSVDAGFGEKLFF
TRBD1,.,TRBV29-1,TRBJ2-7,TGCAGCGTTCAAGCCTCCCGGACAGGAGGCGAGCAGTACTTC,CSVQASRTGGEQYF
.,.,TRBV28,TRBJ2-7,TGTGCCAGCAGTCCCATGGCGGTGCCGGGTATCTACGAGCAGTACTTC,CASSPMAVPGIYEQYF
.,.,TRBV5-5,TRBJ2-1,TGTGCCAGCAGCGACGACTTGTACAATGAGCAGTTCTTC,CASSDDLYNEQFF
.,few,TRBV7-9,TRBJ2-2,TGTGCCAGCAGCCAGGAGAACGGGGAGCTGTTTTTT,CASSQENGELFF
TRBD1,.,TRBV29-1,TRBJ2-2,TGCAGCGTTGAGGGTCAACAGGGGGCCTCCGGGGAGCTGTTTTTT,CSVEGQQGASGELFF
.,.,TRBV6-5,TRBJ2-3,TGTGCCAGCAGTTACAACGGGGGTGGAGATACGCAGTATTTT,CASSYNGGGDTQYF
TRBD1,few,TRBV12-3/TRBV12-4,TRBJ1-1,TGTGCCAGCAGTAGGGGACAGGCTGAAGCTTTCTTT,CASSRGQAEAFF
.,many,TRBV3-1,TRBJ2-3,TGTGCCAGCAGCCAATTGACGCGGCCTAGCACAGATACGCAGTATTTT,CASSQLTRPSTDTQYF
.,.,TRBV18,TRBJ2-3,TGTGCCAGCTCACCACCGTTTGGGACGATAAACGAGGGCAGGGCAGATACGCAGTATTTT,CASSPPFGTINEGRADTQYF
.,many,TRBV12-3/TRBV12-4,TRBJ2-7,TGTGCCAGCAGTTTGGGTTTCGAGCAGTACTTC,CASSLGFEQYF
.,few,TRBV5-1,TRBJ2-7,TGCGCCAGCAGCTTGGTACCTAGCGTGCCGGGCGAGCAGTACTTC,CASSLVPSVPGEQYF
.,.,TRBV16,TRBJ1-1,TGTGCCAGCAGCCAAGCCGCAGGGAACACTGAAGCTTTCTTT,CASSQAAGNTEAFF
.,many,TRBV20-1,TRBJ2-7,TGCAGTGCCCCAGGCCAAGCCTACGAGCAGTACTTC,CSAPGQAYEQYF
.,few,TRBV19,TRBJ2-7,TGTGCCAGTTCGACAGTGATTTTCTACGAGCAGTACTTC,CASSTVIFYEQYF
TRBD2,.,TRBV4-3,TRBJ2-3,TGCGCCAGCAGCCCCCGGACTAGCGGGAGGTGGGATACGCAGTATTTT,CASSPRTSGRWDTQYF
TRBD2,.,TRBV29-1,TRBJ2-3,TGCAGCTCCCGAGGGTCAGCGGGGGGCACAGATACGCAGTATTTT,CSSRGSAGGTDTQYF
.,.,TRBV7-3,TRBJ1-1,TGTGCCAGCAGCTCAGGACAGAGGAACACTGAAGCTTTCTTT,CASSSGQRNTEAFF
.,many,TRBV20-1,TRBJ2-2,TGCAGTGCTAGAGATCCCAGGAGGAACACCGGGGAGCTGTTTTTT,CSARDPRRNTGELFF
.,.,TRBV3-1,TRBJ2-2,TGTGCCAGCAGCCAAGGAGCGGGTCGCACCGGGGAGCTGTTTTTT,CASSQGAGRTGELFF
.,few,TRBV29-1,TRBJ2-5,TGCAGCGTTGAACGTGATCAAACGGAGACCCAGTACTTC,CSVERDQTETQYF
.,.,TRBV15,TRBJ2-3,TGTGCCACCAGCAGGAGAGCAGGATCGACAGATACGCAGTATTTT,CATSRRAGSTDTQYF
.,few,TRBV7-2,TRBJ2-1,TGTGCCAGCAGCTTGGAGTGGGGGGGCCGGGATGAGCAGTTCTTC,CASSLEWGGRDEQFF
.,many,TRBV6-5,TRBJ1-6,TGTGCCAGCAGTTACAGGGGATATAATTCACCCCTCCACTTT,CASSYRGYNSPLHF
.,few,TRBV6-1,TRBJ1-3,TGTGCCAGCGGGCCACTAGTCAGGGGCCTCTCTGGAAACACCATATATTTT,CASGPLVRGLSGNTIYF
TRBD1,.,TRBV5-6,TRBJ2-5,TGTGCCAGCAGCTTACGGACAGGGGGCGGTTTTGAGACCCAGTACTTC,CASSLRTGGGFETQYF
.,many,TRBV5-1,TRBJ1-1,TGCGCCAGCAGCTTGGCCCCCGGGGGGAGTACTGAAGCTTTCTTT,CASSLAPGGSTEAFF
TRBD2,.,TRBV7-2,TRBJ2-3,TGTGCCAGCAGCTTAAGCCTAGCGGGAGGTACGCAGTATTTT,CASSLSLAGGTQYF
.,few,TRBV12-5,TRBJ2-3,TGTGCTAGTGGTTTGACAAGTTTGCTAGCGACCGGCACAGATACGCAGTATTTT,CASGLTSLLATGTDTQYF
.,few,TRBV4-1,TRBJ1-6,TGCGCCAGCAGCCAAGGGAGAACCTATAATTCACCCCTCCACTTT,CASSQGRTYNSPLHF
.,few,TRBV12-3/TRBV12-4,TRBJ2-4,TGTGCCAGCAGTTTGAGGAGGGGGCAGGGGGGAAACATTCAGTACTTC,CASSLRRGQGGNIQYF
.,few,TRBV7-8,TRBJ2-2,TGTGCCAGCAGCTTAATGGGGGGCGCCGGGGAGCTGTTTTTT,CASSLMGGAGELFF
.,few,TRBV12-3/TRBV12-4,TRBJ1-1,TGTGCCAGCATGTCGGAGTTAGGGACTGAAGCTTTCTTT,CASMSELGTEAFF
.,.,TRBV4-2,TRBJ2-3,TGTGCCAGCAGCCAAGACCTCACAGATACGCAGTATTTT,CASSQDLTDTQYF
TRBD2,.,TRBV2,TRBJ2-5,TGTGCCAGCAGTGGAAGTTTAGCGGGGGGCCAAGAGACCCAGTACTTC,CASSGSLAGGQETQYF
TRBD1,few,TRBV6-1,TRBJ2-3,TGTGCCAGCATCCTCGGACAGGCAGGCACAGATACGCAGTATTTT,CASILGQAGTDTQYF
TRBD2,few,TRBV20-1,TRBJ2-5,TGCAGTGCCGGGACTAGCGGGGGCCCCTCGGTGACCCAGTACTTC,CSAGTSGGPSVTQYF
TRBD1,.,TRBV11-2,TRBJ1-1,TGTGCCAGCAGCTTAGGGGACAGACTGAACACTGAAGCTTTCTTT,CASSLGDRLNTEAFF
TRBD2,.,TRBV7-2,TRBJ2-7,TGTGCCAGCAGCCGAAAGACTAGCGGGTTTTACGAGCAGTACTTC,CASSRKTSGFYEQYF
.,many,TRBV6-5,TRBJ2-7,TGTGCCAGCAGTGACCTAGGGGGACAGTACTTC,CASSDLGGQYF
TRBD1,few,TRBV11-2,TRBJ2-1,TGTGCCAGCAGCTTAGGGACAGGGGGCTATGAGCAGTTCTTC,CASSLGTGGYEQFF
TRBD2,.,TRBV6-1,TRBJ2-3,TGTGCCAGCAGGCAAGCGGGGGGCGTCACAGATACGCAGTATTTT,CASRQAGGVTDTQYF
.,.,TRBV6-5,TRBJ1-2,TGTGCCAGCAGTTCAGTCTTCGGGAACTATGGCTACACCTTC,CASSSVFGNYGYTF
.,.,TRBV7-2,TRBJ2-7,TGTGCCAGCAGCTTATCTGACCGGGACTCCTACGAGCAGTACTTC,CASSLSDRDSYEQYF
.,.,TRBV6-5,TRBJ1-4,TGTGCCAGCAGTTACCCGAGGGGGGACGGTGAAAAACTGTTTTTT,CASSYPRGDGEKLFF
.,many,TRBV4-3,TRBJ2-3,TGCGCCAGCAGCCATATTGGGGGAGATACGCAGTATTTT,CASSHIGGDTQYF
TRBD1,.,TRBV7-2,TRBJ2-3,TGTGCCAGCAGCTGGAACTCCAGGGGGCCAGATACGCAGTATTTT,CASSWNSRGPDTQYF
.,many,TRBV7-2,TRBJ2-5,TGTGCCAGCAGCTTAAGTCTGCGGGCGGTTAGGCAAGAGACCCAGTACTTC,CASSLSLRAVRQETQYF
.,.,TRBV5-8,TRBJ1-2,TGTGCCAGCAGCTTGGCTGGGATCTATGGCTACACCTTC,CASSLAGIYGYTF
.,.,TRBV9,TRBJ2-7,TGTGCCAGCACCTCTACGACCTACGAGCAGTACTTC,CASTSTTYEQYF
.,few,TRBV2,TRBJ1-1,TGTGCCAGCAGTTACAACAACAGGGCGAACACTGAAGCTTTCTTT,CASSYNNRANTEAFF
TRBD2,.,TRBV20-1,TRBJ2-3,TGCAGTGCTAGTCGGGAGGGGCCAGATACGCAGTATTTT,CSASREGPDTQYF
TRBD1,few,TRBV25-1,TRBJ2-1,TGTGCCACCGCTAGACAGGGGAACTACAATGAGCAGTTCTTC,CATARQGNYNEQFF
.,few,TRBV18,TRBJ1-1,TGTGCCAGCTCACCACCGGTGGGCACTGAAGCTTTCTTT,CASSPPVGTEAFF
TRBD2,few,TRBV9,TRBJ2-7,TGTGCCAGCAGCGTTAGCGGGGTAAGCATGGACGAGCAGTACTTC,CASSVSGVSMDEQYF
.,.,TRBV11-3,TRBJ2-6,TGTGCCAGCAAACATTCCTCTGGGGCCAACGTCCTGACTTTC,CASKHSSGANVLTF
.,few,TRBV20-1,TRBJ1-6,TGCAGTGCTAGGGAAACCGGGACGGGTAATTCACCCCTCCACTTT,CSARETGTGNSPLHF
.,.,TRBV6-2/TRBV6-3,TRBJ2-7,TGTGCCAGCAGCCCCTCGGGACTCTACGAGCAGTACTTC,CASSPSGLYEQYF